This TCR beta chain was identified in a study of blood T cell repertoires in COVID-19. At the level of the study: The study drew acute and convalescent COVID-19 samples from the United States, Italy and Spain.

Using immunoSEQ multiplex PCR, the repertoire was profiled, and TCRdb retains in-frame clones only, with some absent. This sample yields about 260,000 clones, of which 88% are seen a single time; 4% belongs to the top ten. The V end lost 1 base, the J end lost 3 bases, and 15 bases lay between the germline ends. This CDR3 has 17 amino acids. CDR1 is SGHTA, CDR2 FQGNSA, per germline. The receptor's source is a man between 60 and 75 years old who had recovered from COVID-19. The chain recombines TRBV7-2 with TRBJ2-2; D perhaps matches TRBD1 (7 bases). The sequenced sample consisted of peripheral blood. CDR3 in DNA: TGTGCCAGCAGCTTAGGGAGGGGGCGCCGTGACACCGGGGAGCTGTTTTTT. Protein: CASSLGRGRRDTGELFF.